These 30 T cell receptor beta chains came from one sample sequenced in a study of molecular identifiers for immune sequencing clone quantification. MiXCR, run by TCRdb on the PCR reads, gives a single entry per CDR3 protein. The sample contains hundreds of thousands of distinct CDR3 sequences, roughly 21% of which appear only once. Sequenced material: naive CD8+ T cells from blood, with Jurkat cell RNA spiked in. Specified subset: FACS-sorted CD8+CD4-CCR7+CD45RA+ naive T cells. These receptors all stem from a human donor in good health. Some libraries in this study had Jurkat cell RNA spiked in.

This clonotype was observed at least ten times. For the CDR3, the DNA is TGTGCCAGTAAAATGGGGGGGGCCAATCAGCCCCAGCATTTT. It specifies CASKMGGANQPQHF. V and J are TRBV19 and TRBJ1-5; tentatively, D is TRBD1 (6 bases). Per the germline V gene, CDR1 is LNHDA and CDR2 is SQIVND (reference sequence). V lost 7 bases to trimming and J lost 3 bases, with 13 bases between them. The CDR3 runs 14 residues.

This clonotype was recorded at least ten times. The CDR3 DNA reads as TGTGCCACCAGTGAGCGGGGACTGAACACCGGGGAGCTGTTTTTT. It yields the protein CATSERGLNTGELFF. The V call is TRBV24-1, the J call TRBJ2-2, with a tentative D call TRBD2 (6 bases). With 4 bases removed from V and 1 base from J, the gap between germline ends came to 9 bases. The CDR3 is made up of 15 amino acids. Germline lookup yields CDR1 KGHDR and CDR2 SFDVKD.

Remarks on this clonotype: At one end, the junction sequence differs from germline, possibly due to a read error. This chain joins TRBV3-1 and TRBJ2-1; D possibly corresponds to TRBD1 (6 bases). Germline CDR1 reads LGHDT; CDR2 reads YNNKEL (reference sequence). The CDR3 length is 18 residues. The CDR3: CASSQNPGWDTAYSEQFF. The DNA for the CDR3 is TGTGCCAGCAGCCAGAATCCGGGGTGGGACACCGCCTACAGTGAGCAGTTCTTC.

About this clonotype itself: A much larger clone differs by one base, so this may be a read error. This chain connects TRBV7-6 to TRBJ2-2; D is possibly TRBD2 (5 bases). CDR3 size: 15 residues. Germline CDR1 is SGHVS and CDR2 is FNYEAQ. CDR3 region: CASSPHSGYLGEPFF. The CDR3 DNA sequence: TGTGCCAGCAGCCCCCATTCAGGTTATCTCGGGGAGCCGTTTTTT.

This clonotype was seen many times. The V gene is TRBV28, the J gene TRBJ2-5; 8 bases match TRBD1. Germline V gene lookup returns CDR1 MDHEN and CDR2 SYDVKM. This CDR3 is 15 amino acids long. Trimming removed 2 bases from V and 6 bases from J; junction bases left unmatched: 8. The chain's CDR3 is CASSLGLGQVQTQYF. The CDR3 DNA reads TGTGCCAGCAGTTTAGGTTTGGGACAGGTCCAGACCCAGTACTTC.

This clonotype has ten or more counts. J is TRBJ1-4 and V is TRBV11-2; D uncertain. The CDR3 consists of 13 residues. In germline, CDR1 is SGHAT, CDR2 FQNNGV. V was shortened by 3 bases and J by 6 bases, with 8 bases between the two germline ends. CDR3 amino acids: CASSFRADEKLFF. DNA of the CDR3: TGTGCCAGCAGCTTTCGGGCAGATGAAAAACTGTTTTTT.

This clonotype was seen ten or more times. V gene TRBV3-1 combines with J gene TRBJ1-3; no definite D call. There are 14 residues in the CDR3. V was pared by 3 bases and J by 0 bases, with 6 bases between. Per germline, CDR1 LGHDT and CDR2 YNNKEL (reference sequence). The CDR3 here is CASSHGDSGNTIYF. CDR3 nucleotide sequence: TGTGCCAGCAGCCACGGGGACTCTGGAAACACCATATATTTT.

Only one count was recorded for this clonotype. This chain uses TRBV2 with TRBJ1-5; D perhaps matches TRBD1 (5 bases). The CDR3 has 16 amino acids. V lost 3 bases to trimming and J lost 4 bases, with 16 bases between them. Germline V gives CDR1 SNHLY, CDR2 FYNNEI. CDR3 nucleotide sequence: TGTGCCAGCAGTGAGTTCACGGGGGGATCAAATCAGCCCCAGCATTTT. Translation gives CASSEFTGGSNQPQHF. The whole variable domain, remainder taken from reference TRBV2 and TRBJ1-5, is EPEVTQTPSHQVTQMGQEVILRCVPISNHLYFYWYRQILGQKVEFLVSFYNNEISEKSEIFDDQFSVERPDGSNFTLKIRSTKLEDSAMYFCASSEFTGGSNQPQHFGDGTRLSIL.

This clonotype was counted many times. This chain connects TRBV6-5 to TRBJ2-5; D is uncertain. Germline V gene data show CDR1 as MNHEY and CDR2 as SVGAGI. The CDR3 runs to 11 residues. V lost 7 bases and J 5 bases, leaving 8 bases between the germline ends. This chain's CDR3 is CASMRWETQYF. CDR3 DNA: TGTGCCAGCATGAGGTGGGAGACCCAGTACTTC.

The J gene is TRBJ2-3, the V gene TRBV2; maybe TRBD2 (6 bases). The V end was cut by 2 bases, the J end by 0 bases, with 9 bases between. The CDR3 sequence is 15 residues long. Germline loops: CDR1 SNHLY, CDR2 FYNNEI. The CDR3 loop reads CASSEWAGSTDTQYF. The CDR3 DNA reads as TGTGCCAGCAGTGAATGGGCGGGAAGCACAGATACGCAGTATTTT.

Remarks on this clonotype: Being one base from a much bigger clone, this may be a read error. This chain joins TRBV11-2 and TRBJ2-1; D unclear. The CDR3 is 15 amino acids. Germline assignment: CDR1 SGHAT and CDR2 FQNNGV. CDR3 sequence: CAGSNSQERYNEQFF. The CDR3 DNA reads TGTGCCGGCAGCAACAGCCAAGAGAGGTACAATGAGCAGTTCTTC. Drawing the rest from reference TRBV11-2 and TRBJ2-1, the complete variable domain is EAGVAQSPRYKIIEKRQSVAFWCNPISGHATLYWYQQILGQGPKLLIQFQNNGVVDDSQLPKDRFSAERLKGVDSTLKIQPAKLEDSAVYLCAGSNSQERYNEQFFGPGTRLTVL.

This clonotype has just a few counts. The chain employs TRBV6-5 and TRBJ2-1, with no clear D. The CDR3 is 13 amino acids. Trimming stripped 3 bases from V and 4 bases from J, with 7 bases between. Germline V CDR1 and CDR2: MNHEY, SVGAGI. The CDR3 DNA follows: TGTGCCAGCAGTTATGGCCCGTACAATGAGCAGTTCTTC. Protein: CASSYGPYNEQFF.

The chain employs TRBV12-3 or TRBV12-4 and TRBJ2-5; possibly TRBD1 for D (8 bases). Trimming removed 2 bases at V and 5 bases at J, with 24 bases between. The CDR3 contains 18 residues. CDR3 nucleotide sequence: TGTGCCAGCAGTTTATTGTGGGCAGAACAGGGGGGGAAGGAGACCCAGTACTTC. This codes for CASSLLWAEQGGKETQYF.

Comment on this clonotype: This may come from a read error, since a much larger clone is one base off. The rearrangement joins TRBV18 to TRBJ2-7; weak D call: TRBD1 (5 bases). The length of the CDR3 is 12 residues. The V gene's germline CDR1 is KGHSH and CDR2 LQKENI. The CDR3 spells CTSSPDMGEQYF. CDR3 coding DNA: TGTACCAGCTCACCGGACATGGGGGAGCAGTACTTC.

A word on this clonotype: A much larger clone differs by one base, so this may be a read error. V is TRBV4-3 and J is TRBJ2-7, with TRBD2 matching over 7 bases. The V segment lost 4 bases and the J segment 1 base; nucleotides outside the gene matches: 7. The CDR3 is made up of 15 amino acids. Germline lookup yields CDR1 LGHNA and CDR2 YSLEER. This CDR3 reads CASSPAGDVSYEQYF. DNA of the CDR3: TGCGCCAGCAGCCCCGCGGGGGACGTTTCCTACGAGCAGTACTTC.

The CDR3 nucleotides are TGTGCCAGCAGTTACCGGCGGGCCGAGCAGTACTTC. Its translation is CASSYRRAEQYF. V is TRBV6-2 or TRBV6-3 and J is TRBJ2-7; the D gene is possibly TRBD2 (5 bases). CDR1 and CDR2 (germline): MNHEY, SVGEGT. The CDR3 loop spans 12 amino acids. The germline V and J ends were trimmed by 2 bases and 6 bases, with 8 bases remaining between them.

This clonotype was counted many times. This chain connects TRBV19 to TRBJ1-2; no clear D gene. Trimming cost V 5 bases and J 8 bases, with 15 bases left between them. The CDR3 is made up of 13 amino acids. Germline V gives CDR1 LNHDA, CDR2 SQIVND (reference sequence). The CDR3 DNA is TGTGCCAGTAGTTCGTTCGGCGGCGACGGCTACACCTTC. Protein sequence: CASSSFGGDGYTF.

This clonotype was counted at least ten times. The V and J genes are TRBV10-3 and TRBJ1-1, with a weak D call TRBD1 (5 bases). Trimming cost V 2 bases and J 5 bases, with 15 bases left between them. The CDR3 consists of 15 residues. The V gene's germline CDR1 is ENHRY and CDR2 SYGVKD. The DNA for the CDR3 is TGTGCCATCAGTGAGCCGGACGGGGGTTGGACTGAAGCTTTCTTT. Translation: CAISEPDGGWTEAFF.

Comment on this clonotype: A read error is possible here, since a much larger clone lies one base away. This rearrangement joins TRBV27 to TRBJ2-1; either TRBD1 or TRBD2 may supply D (5 bases each). The CDR3 is 12 amino acids. Trimming removed 8 bases at V and 12 bases at J, with 17 bases between. Per germline, CDR1 MNHEY and CDR2 SMNVEV (reference sequence). CDR3 bases: TGTGCCAGCGAGGGGATAGAAACTGGGCAGTTCTTC. It translates to CASEGIETGQFF.

This clonotype was counted at least ten times. The chain is built from TRBV7-6 and TRBJ1-1, with a weak D call TRBD1 (6 bases). Germline V gene lookup returns CDR1 SGHVS and CDR2 FNYEAQ. The CDR3 length is 17 residues. V was cut by 0 bases and J by 3 bases, with 17 bases left in between. The CDR3 loop is CASSLAGTFEGYTEAFF. The CDR3 DNA reads TGTGCCAGCAGCTTAGCCGGGACATTCGAGGGGTACACTGAAGCTTTCTTT.

This clonotype occurred once. One base away lies a much larger clone, so this may be a sequencing read error. The chain couples TRBV5-6 to TRBJ2-5; D gene ambiguous. This CDR3 has 14 residues. CDR1 SGHDT and CDR2 YYEEEE come from the germline V gene. The CDR3 sequence: CASSRPGFQETQHF. CDR3 coding DNA: TGTGCCAGCAGCCGTCCGGGCTTCCAAGAGACCCAGCACTTC.

Concerning this clonotype: The junction departs from germline at one end; a sequencing error may be responsible. The rearrangement joins TRBV13 to TRBJ1-3; 8 bases map to TRBD1. CDR3 length equals 15 residues. The germline V gene encodes CDR1 PRHDT and CDR2 FYEKMQ (reference sequence). CDR3 in DNA: TGTGCCAGCAGCTTAGCGCAGGGGGCCGGAAACACCCTATATTTT. It translates to CASSLAQGAGNTLYF.

This clonotype was recorded at least ten times. CDR3 residues: CAISPAYEQYF. DNA of the CDR3: TGTGCCATCAGTCCGGCCTACGAGCAGTACTTC. V and J are TRBV10-3 and TRBJ2-7; D is unresolved. CDR3 length: 11 residues. V was shortened by 5 bases and J by 2 bases, with 4 bases between the two germline ends. Germline CDR1 ENHRY, CDR2 SYGVKD.

The sample holds a few counts of this clonotype. The V call is TRBV12-5, the J call TRBJ2-1; D tentatively reads TRBD1 or TRBD2 (5 bases each). CDR1 and CDR2 (germline): LGHNT, FRNRAP. Trimming removed 1 base from V and 9 bases from J, with 7 bases in between. The CDR3 sequence is 12 residues long. CDR3 region: CASGLGGSEQFF. The CDR3 nucleotides read TGTGCTAGTGGTTTGGGGGGGAGTGAGCAGTTCTTC. Full variable domain (outside the CDR3, taken from reference TRBV12-5 and TRBJ2-1): DARVTQTPRHKVTEMGQEVTMRCQPILGHNTVFWYRQTMMQGLELLAYFRNRAPLDDSGMPKDRFSAEMPDATLATLKIQPSEPRDSAVYFCASGLGGSEQFFGPGTRLTVL.

This clonotype was seen only once. This may be a read error, as it is one base from a much larger clone. This chain uses TRBV28 with TRBJ2-2; the D gene is possibly TRBD1 (6 bases). This CDR3 spans 16 amino acids. Trimming removed 6 bases at V and 4 bases at J, with 18 bases between. Germline CDR1 and CDR2: MDHEN and SYDVKM. This CDR3 reads CASRARGEPSTGELFF. CDR3 nucleotide sequence: TGTGCCAGCAGGGCCAGGGGTGAACCGAGCACCGGGGAGCTGTTTTTT.

This clonotype has just a few counts. Just one base apart from a much larger clone, this may be a read error. The CDR3 spells CASTAPAENTEVFF. The CDR3 coding sequence is TGTGCCAGCACCGCGCCAGCAGAGAACACTGAAGTTTTCTTT. The chain carries TRBV7-9 and TRBJ1-1; D is undetermined. The CDR3 contains 14 residues. The germline gives CDR1 SEHNR, CDR2 FQNEAQ (reference sequence).

Turning to this clonotype: Since a much larger clone is just one base distant, this may be a read error. V gene TRBV4-3 combines with J gene TRBJ2-5, with 9 bases matching TRBD1. The CDR3 is 15 residues long. Looked up from germline, CDR1 is LGHNA and CDR2 is YSLEER. The CDR3 here is CASGQDWDRAETQYF. Here the CDR3 DNA reads TGCGCCAGCGGCCAAGATTGGGACAGGGCAGAGACCCAGTACTTC.

This clonotype was recorded at least ten times. This chain uses TRBV11-2 with TRBJ2-1, with 15 bases aligning to TRBD2. The V segment lost 4 bases and the J segment 7 bases; nucleotides outside the gene matches: 8. CDR3 length: 17 amino acids. Per the germline V gene, CDR1 is SGHAT and CDR2 is FQNNGV. CDR3 nucleotide sequence: TGTGCCAGCAGCTCCGGACTAGCGGGAGGGCAAACAAATGAGCAGTTCTTC. This gives the protein CASSSGLAGGQTNEQFF.

This clonotype was counted ten times or more. The gene calls are TRBV7-9 and TRBJ2-4; possible D gene TRBD2, 6 bases. The V end lost 4 bases, the J end lost 2 bases, and 15 bases lay between the germline ends. In germline, CDR1 is SEHNR, CDR2 FQNEAQ (reference sequence). CDR3 length: 16 residues. The CDR3 loop reads CASSSLGGETKNIQYF. Here the CDR3 DNA reads TGTGCCAGCAGCTCTCTGGGCGGGGAAACCAAAAACATTCAGTACTTC.

This chain connects TRBV10-3 to TRBJ2-1; 11 positions match TRBD1. The CDR3 is 15 amino acids. Germline V gene data show CDR1 as ENHRY and CDR2 as SYGVKD. V was pared by 4 bases and J by 7 bases, with 6 bases of the junction left unmatched. The CDR3 DNA reads as TGTGCCATCAGTGGAGCCGGGACAGGGGGGAATGAGCAGTTCTTC. It encodes CAISGAGTGGNEQFF.